This T cell receptor beta chain was sequenced for a study of blood T cells in healthy people across ages. Study context: When template switching was applied, about one barcoded beta molecule was captured per two T cells.

Using a J-beta primer mix together with a sample-barcoded 5' primer, a second PCR was run for roughly 7 to 12 cycles. Every cDNA was tagged by a template-switch adaptor with 12 random nucleotides. MiXCR, run by TCRdb on the 5' RACE reads, gives a single entry per CDR3 protein. The table records about 2 million distinct CDR3 sequences, roughly 49% of them present only once. The study drew donors from healthy Caucasian individuals in Russia aged about 6 to 90. The study isolated at least 6.5 million PBMCs from each sample. The J segment lost 0 bases and the V segment lost 9 bases, leaving 15 bases of the junction unmatched. Germline-derived CDR1 and CDR2 are MNHNS and SASEGT. CDR3 length equals 18 residues.

The gene calls are TRBV6-1 and TRBJ2-3; 10 nucleotides line up with TRBD2. Source material: blood. The sequence came from a woman aged 40 to 49 in good health. The CDR3 loop is CASLPLAGVPSSTDTQYF. CDR3 sequence (DNA): TGTGCCAGTCTTCCGCTAGCGGGGGTACCCTCTAGCACAGATACGCAGTATTTT.